What follows are 5 T cell receptor beta chains derived from one specimen sequenced in a study of PD-1 blockade in classical Hodgkin lymphoma. Each of the patients experienced relapse following autologous stem cell transplantation, and their brentuximab vedotin exposure differed. The investigators isolated CD8+ T cells from thawed PBMCs using magnetic negative selection. Assay used: immunoSEQ multiplex PCR; TCRdb lists only in-frame clones, some missing. The table shows more than 9,500 clones, with around 82% occurring only once. Sample: CD8+ T cells from blood, taken at baseline. These TCRs come from a human donor with classical Hodgkin lymphoma.

V usage is TRBV4-1 and J usage is TRBJ2-1; 8 bases agree with TRBD2. V shed 0 bases, J shed 2 bases, and the junction held 3 bases outside the gene matches. CDR1 and CDR2 from the germline V gene are MGHRA and YSYEKL. The CDR3 runs 16 residues. The CDR3 sequence is CASSQEGLVAYNEQFF. The CDR3 region has the DNA TGCGCCAGCAGCCAAGAGGGACTAGTGGCCTACAATGAGCAGTTCTTC.

The chain combines TRBV28 with TRBJ2-1; possible D gene TRBD2, 5 bases. Germline lookup yields CDR1 MDHEN and CDR2 SYDVKM. The CDR3 runs 10 residues. V shed 5 bases and J shed 10 bases, with 6 bases lying between them. The CDR3 is CASSRGEQFF. CDR3 DNA: TGTGCCAGCAGTCGCGGGGAGCAGTTCTTC.

This chain links TRBV30 with TRBJ2-1; a weak D match, TRBD1 (6 bases). Germline CDR1 reads GTSNPN; CDR2 reads SVGIG (reference sequence). The length of the CDR3 is 14 residues. V was cut by 7 bases and J by 10 bases, with 23 bases left in between. The CDR3 spells CASNPGHGFWEQFF. DNA for the CDR3: TGTGCCTCAAACCCGGGACACGGGTTTTGGGAGCAGTTCTTC.

The genes are TRBV5-1 and TRBJ2-7; D not resolved. V lost 2 bases, J lost 5 bases, and 11 bases lay in between. CDR3 length: 13 residues. CDR1 SGHRS and CDR2 YFSETQ come from the germline V gene. The CDR3 nucleotides are TGCGCCAGCAGCTTATTAGGACCAGACGAGCAGTACTTC. It translates to CASSLLGPDEQYF.

This chain links TRBV4-3 with TRBJ1-3; D possibly corresponds to TRBD1 (6 bases). Deletions cut 0 bases from V and 7 bases from J, with 7 bases between. The CDR3 covers 13 residues. Germline CDR1 LGHNA, CDR2 YSLEER. CDR3 residues: CASSQDQGNTIYF. The DNA of the CDR3 is TGCGCCAGCAGCCAAGATCAGGGGAACACCATATATTTT.